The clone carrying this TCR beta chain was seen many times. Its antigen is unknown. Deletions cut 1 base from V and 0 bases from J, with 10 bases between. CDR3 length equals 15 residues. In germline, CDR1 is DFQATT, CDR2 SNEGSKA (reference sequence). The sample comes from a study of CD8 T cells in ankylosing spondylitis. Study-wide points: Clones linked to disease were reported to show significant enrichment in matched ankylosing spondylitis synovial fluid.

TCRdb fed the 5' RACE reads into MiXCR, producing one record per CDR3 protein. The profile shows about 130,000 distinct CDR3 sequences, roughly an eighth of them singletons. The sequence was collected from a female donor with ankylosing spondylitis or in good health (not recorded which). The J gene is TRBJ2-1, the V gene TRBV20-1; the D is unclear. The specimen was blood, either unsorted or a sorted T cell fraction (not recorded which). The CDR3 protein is CSARGVDFSYNEQFF. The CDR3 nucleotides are TGCAGTGCTAGAGGGGTCGACTTCTCCTACAATGAGCAGTTCTTC.